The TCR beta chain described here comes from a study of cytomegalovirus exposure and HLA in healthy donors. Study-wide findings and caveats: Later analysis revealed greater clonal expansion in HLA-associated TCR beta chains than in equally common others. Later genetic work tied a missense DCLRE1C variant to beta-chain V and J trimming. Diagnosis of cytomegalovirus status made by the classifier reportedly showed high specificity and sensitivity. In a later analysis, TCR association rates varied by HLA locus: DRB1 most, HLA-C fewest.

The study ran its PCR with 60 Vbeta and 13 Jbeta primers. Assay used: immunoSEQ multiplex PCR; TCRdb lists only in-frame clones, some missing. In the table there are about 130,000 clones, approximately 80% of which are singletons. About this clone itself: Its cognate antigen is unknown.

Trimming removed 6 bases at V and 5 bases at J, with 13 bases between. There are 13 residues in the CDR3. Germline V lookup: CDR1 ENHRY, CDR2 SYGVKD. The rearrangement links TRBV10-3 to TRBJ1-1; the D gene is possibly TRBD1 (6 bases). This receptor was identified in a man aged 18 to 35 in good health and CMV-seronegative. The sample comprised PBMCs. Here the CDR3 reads CAISGQRGTEAFF. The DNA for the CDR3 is TGTGCCATCAGCGGACAGAGGGGGACTGAAGCTTTCTTT.